The entry below describes one TCR beta chain. Its target is unknown. Germline V lookup: CDR1 MNHEY, CDR2 SVGAGI. V trimming: 2 bases; J trimming: 8 bases; junction bases outside the gene matches: 7. The CDR3 length is 14 residues. With constant-segment primers, 5'RACE yielded cDNA libraries of TCR alpha and TCR beta that carried sample barcodes and UMIs. TCRdb re-analysed the 5' RACE reads in MiXCR, keeping a single row per CDR3 protein. The sample includes 400,000 to 550,000 distinct CDR3 sequences, around 25% of them seen just once. This sample was included in a study of T-cell memory formation after mild COVID-19. General study points: CD4+ bias marked clones expanding day 15 to 37, unlike balanced contracting clones. Detection of some responders pre-infection suggested pre-existing cross-reactive memory T cells participated.

The chain carries TRBV6-5 and TRBJ1-2; 8 nucleotides align to TRBD1. Sequenced sample: PBMCs or a T cell subset sorted from them (not recorded which). The source of this sequence is an adult woman who had mild COVID-19 (a few samples of this study predate the infection). Cell type and time point are not known. Here the CDR3 DNA reads TGTGCCAGCAGTTACGGGACAGGCTATGGAGGCTACACCTTC. This gives the protein CASSYGTGYGGYTF.